The entry below describes one TCR beta chain. This sample is part of a study of blood T cell repertoires in COVID-19. Germline V gene lookup returns CDR1 MNHEY and CDR2 SMNVEV (reference sequence). The CDR3 runs to 15 residues. V was pared by 4 bases and J by 5 bases, with 3 bases of the junction left unmatched. The table came from immunoSEQ multiplex PCR; TCRdb's copy has only in-frame clones and leaves some out. The sample records some 150,000 clones, roughly 90% being singletons. This TCR came from a human donor in a cohort sampled during active COVID-19. The J gene is TRBJ2-5, the V gene TRBV27; 14 bases agree with TRBD2. The material sequenced was peripheral blood. As DNA, the CDR3 is TGTGCCAGCAGTTGGGGACTAGCGGGGGCGGAGACCCAGTACTTC. Translation gives CASSWGLAGAETQYF.